Here is one T cell receptor beta chain with its context. Its target is unknown. The data are from a study of immune cell composition in non-small cell lung cancer. Study summary: Most cases were lung adenocarcinoma or squamous cell carcinoma.

The protocol was immunoSEQ multiplex PCR, while the TCRdb copy is restricted to in-frame clones and leaves out a portion. The table lists some 4,600 clones, less than 75% of them singletons. Notes on the study in general: Clones >0.5% enriched in tumour were rarer in adenocarcinoma (33%) than squamous (around 75%).

Normal lung was taken at the farthest possible site, at least 3 cm from tumour. Frozen unsorted single-cell suspensions supplied the genomic DNA. The CDR3 runs 11 residues. Trimming took off 4 bases at V and 6 bases at J, with 3 bases between the two ends. Per germline, CDR1 SEHNR and CDR2 FQNEAQ (reference sequence). Sequenced input: non-adjacent lung tissue. This clonotype was sampled from a human donor with non-small cell lung cancer. This chain connects TRBV7-9 to TRBJ1-4, with D uncertain. As DNA, the CDR3 is TGTGCCAGCAGCTACGATGAAAAACTGTTTTTT. This codes for CASSYDEKLFF.